The 21 T cell receptor beta chains given below trace back to one sample, sequenced in a study of regulatory T cells in long-lasting Graves disease. The time point denotes: persistent/refractory GD, antithyroid drugs over 5 years with positive TRAb. Extracted PBMC RNA gave rise to the TCR library. TCR beta libraries were built with iRepertoire HTBI primers and Arm-PCR of CDR3 regions. TCRdb reanalysed the multiplex PCR reads using MiXCR and keeps one entry per CDR3 protein. Of 500,000 to 800,000 distinct CDR3 sequences in the sample, 30% were seen once. The sequenced sample was peripheral blood mononuclear cells (PBMCs), obtained when the disease was refractory, from a patient treated with antithyroid drugs. Receptors originate from a female donor with Graves disease.

This clonotype showed up many times. The CDR3 DNA reads TGTGCCAGCAGTGAAGGTATCGGGGGGGCTCAAGCTTTCTTT. Its protein is CASSEGIGGAQAFF. The rearrangement links TRBV6-1 to TRBJ1-1; the D gene is possibly TRBD1 (6 bases). V was trimmed by 1 base and J by 9 bases, leaving 15 bases between them. The CDR3 has 14 amino acids. From germline, CDR1 is MNHNS and CDR2 SASEGT.

The gene calls are TRBV28 and TRBJ1-1, with D perhaps matching TRBD1 (5 bases). The germline CDR1 and CDR2 sequences are MDHEN and SYDVKM. This CDR3 contains 14 residues. Trimming left V 8 bases short and J 0 bases short, with 13 bases between. This CDR3 reads CASHNPGLNTEAFF. The CDR3 DNA reads TGTGCCAGCCACAACCCAGGGCTGAACACTGAAGCTTTCTTT. Supplemented by reference TRBV28 and TRBJ1-1, the full variable domain reads DVKVTQSSRYLVKRTGEKVFLECVQDMDHENMFWYRQDPGLGLRLIYFSYDVKMKEKGDIPEGYSVSREKKERFSLILESASTNQTSMYLCASHNPGLNTEAFFGQGTRLTVV.

The gene calls are TRBV25-1 and TRBJ1-1; D gene unclear. The CDR3 sequence is 15 residues long. V shed 6 bases and J shed 5 bases, with 19 bases lying between them. CDR1 and CDR2 from the germline V gene are MGHDK and SYGVNS. The chain's CDR3 is CASSPPRAENTEAFF. CDR3 DNA sequence: TGTGCCAGCAGCCCCCCTAGGGCAGAAAATACTGAAGCTTTCTTT.

This clonotype has just a few counts. The rearrangement joins TRBV30 to TRBJ1-2; unclear D gene. V was trimmed by 0 bases and J by 4 bases, leaving 6 bases between them. The CDR3 loop spans 12 amino acids. Per the germline V gene, CDR1 is GTSNPN and CDR2 is SVGIG (reference sequence). CDR3 amino acids: CAWSVSLYGYTF. In DNA, the CDR3 is TGTGCCTGGAGTGTCAGCCTCTATGGCTACACCTTC.

This clonotype has just a few counts. The J gene is TRBJ1-4, the V gene TRBV18, with 7 bases aligning to TRBD1. Per germline, CDR1 KGHSH and CDR2 LQKENI. This CDR3 is 15 amino acids long. Losses at the gene ends were 0 bases for V and 6 bases for J; bases not matched to a gene: 4. Here the CDR3 DNA reads TGTGCCAGCTCACCACCGGGACAGAATTATGAAAAACTGTTTTTT. Protein sequence: CASSPPGQNYEKLFF.

The chain is built from TRBV5-1 and TRBJ1-5, with D perhaps matching TRBD1 (6 bases). Trimming cost V 3 bases and J 4 bases, with 11 bases left between them. CDR1 is SGHRS, CDR2 YFSETQ, per germline. The length of the CDR3 is 14 residues. The CDR3 here is CASSSGQLNQPQHF. CDR3 DNA: TGCGCCAGCAGCTCAGGACAGCTAAATCAGCCCCAGCATTTT.

This sequence joins TRBV12-3 or TRBV12-4 and TRBJ2-3; 11 bases are shared with TRBD2. The CDR3 runs 15 residues. With 6 bases clipped from V and 4 bases from J, the junction kept 6 bases outside the gene matches. The chain's CDR3 is CASSLLAGVSDTQYF. The CDR3 bases are TGTGCCAGCAGCTTACTAGCGGGAGTCTCAGATACGCAGTATTTT.

This clonotype was seen only a few times. The chain is built from TRBV10-3 and TRBJ1-5; the match to TRBD1 covers 8 bases. CDR1 and CDR2 from the germline V gene are ENHRY and SYGVKD. The ends lost 2 bases at V and 6 bases at J; junction bases unmatched: 6. The CDR3 contains 15 residues. The CDR3, as DNA: TGTGCCATCAGTGAGGAGGCAGGGGGCGGTCAGCCCCAGCATTTT. Translated, it gives CAISEEAGGGQPQHF.

The chain is built from TRBV10-2 and TRBJ2-7; TRBD1 matches 7 bases. Germline trimming cut 4 bases from V and 4 bases from J; bases unmatched to any gene: 7. CDR3 length: 14 residues. Germline V gives CDR1 WSHSY, CDR2 SAAADI. CDR3: CASSVYQGVYEQYF. In DNA form, the CDR3 reads TGCGCCAGCAGTGTTTATCAGGGGGTGTACGAGCAGTACTTC.

The chain recombines TRBV29-1 with TRBJ1-2, with D uncertain. The V gene lost 4 bases and the J gene lost 5 bases, with 11 bases spanning the gap. Germline V gene data show CDR1 as SQVTM and CDR2 as ANQGSEA. The CDR3 contains 12 residues. The CDR3 loop reads CSVGAGEYGYTF. The CDR3 nucleotides read TGCAGCGTTGGCGCAGGAGAATATGGCTACACCTTC.

The chain has TRBV7-2 and TRBJ2-7; 8 bases fit TRBD1. J was trimmed by 2 bases and V by 1 base; bases with no gene match: 4. From germline, CDR1 is SGHTA and CDR2 FQGNSA. The CDR3 contains 15 residues. CDR3 region: CASSLGGTGPYEQYF. The CDR3 DNA follows: TGTGCCAGCAGCTTAGGAGGGACAGGCCCCTACGAGCAGTACTTC.

This clonotype was found a few times. V gene TRBV6-1 combines with J gene TRBJ1-1, with unresolved D. Germline V gene data show CDR1 as MNHNS and CDR2 as SASEGT. This CDR3 comprises 14 residues. Trimming stripped 5 bases from V and 2 bases from J, with 12 bases between. The CDR3 DNA reads TGTGCCAGCAGTCAACAGCTAGCCAACACTGAAGCTTTCTTT. Residues: CASSQQLANTEAFF.

The chain carries TRBV2 and TRBJ1-3, with D hard to call. Trimming pared 6 bases from V and 0 bases from J, leaving 12 bases between. From germline, CDR1 is SNHLY and CDR2 FYNNEI. The CDR3 is 15 amino acids. The CDR3 sequence: CASRPDGSSGNTIYF. Here the CDR3 DNA reads TGTGCCAGCAGACCCGACGGTTCCTCTGGAAACACCATATATTTT.

The gene calls are TRBV29-1 and TRBJ1-1; D ambiguous. The CDR3 sequence is 12 residues long. Germline V gene data show CDR1 as SQVTM and CDR2 as ANQGSEA. V shed 2 bases and J shed 1 base, with 5 bases lying between them. CDR3 region: CSVEWGNTEAFF. CDR3 nucleotides: TGCAGCGTTGAATGGGGGAACACTGAAGCTTTCTTT.

This clonotype is a singleton in its sample. The rearrangement links TRBV27 to TRBJ2-5, with 8 bases fitting TRBD1. The CDR3 is 17 amino acids. Germline CDR1 and CDR2: MNHEY and SMNVEV (reference sequence). The trim removed 2 bases at V and 5 bases at J, leaving 13 bases unmatched. Here the CDR3 reads CASSLRGVRGRQETQYF. CDR3 in DNA: TGTGCCAGCAGTTTAAGGGGGGTCAGGGGGCGCCAGGAGACCCAGTACTTC.

J is TRBJ1-4 and V is TRBV12-3 or TRBV12-4, with TRBD1 as a possible D gene (5 bases). CDR3 length: 15 amino acids. Trimming took 2 bases from V and 4 from J, leaving 11 bases between them. CDR3 nucleotides: TGTGCCAGCAGTTTACGGAGGGGCAGTAATGAAAAACTGTTTTTT. Amino acid sequence: CASSLRRGSNEKLFF.

This clonotype came up a few times. The V and J genes are TRBV24-1 and TRBJ1-2; D is perhaps TRBD1 (5 bases). From germline, CDR1 is KGHDR and CDR2 SFDVKD. The V end was cut by 3 bases, the J end by 7 bases, with 20 bases between. The CDR3 consists of 16 residues. The CDR3 is CATSDRPQGPTGGYTF. CDR3 in DNA: TGTGCCACCAGTGATCGCCCGCAGGGTCCCACGGGTGGCTACACCTTC.

V and J are TRBV4-1 and TRBJ1-1, with D possibly TRBD1 on 5 matching bases. This CDR3 has 16 residues. The V end lost 0 bases, the J end lost 3 bases, and 14 bases lay between the germline ends. CDR1 and CDR2 from the germline V gene are MGHRA and YSYEKL. The CDR3: CASSQEGTALDTEAFF. CDR3 DNA: TGCGCCAGCAGCCAAGAAGGGACCGCATTGGACACTGAAGCTTTCTTT.

On this clonotype: A much larger clone sits a single nucleotide away, making a read error possible. The V and J genes are TRBV27 and TRBJ2-5; no clear D gene. CDR3 length: 12 amino acids. V shed 4 bases and J shed 1 base, with 4 bases lying between them. From germline, CDR1 is MNHEY and CDR2 SMNVEV (reference sequence). As DNA, the CDR3 is TGTGCCAGCAGTTGCCCCCAAGAGACCCAGTACTTC. This encodes CASSCPQETQYF.

This clonotype was seen at least ten times. The chain employs TRBV27 and TRBJ1-1; D is ambiguous. This CDR3 has 14 residues. In germline, CDR1 is MNHEY, CDR2 SMNVEV (reference sequence). Trimming removed 4 bases from V and 4 bases from J, with 13 bases in between. The CDR3 loop is CASSSQPRPTEAFF. Written as DNA, the CDR3 is TGTGCCAGCAGTTCACAACCGAGGCCCACTGAAGCTTTCTTT.

The sample holds one count of this clonotype. The J gene is TRBJ1-1, the V gene TRBV28; TRBD1 agrees at 7 bases. The CDR3 is 16 amino acids. V gave up 8 bases and J gave up 5 bases; unmatched junction bases: 17. Germline V gene lookup returns CDR1 MDHEN and CDR2 SYDVKM. The CDR3 protein is CASGPIPTGIQTEAFF. The CDR3 DNA is TGTGCCAGCGGCCCGATCCCGACAGGGATTCAAACTGAAGCTTTCTTT.